A single sample is the source of the 27 T cell receptor beta chains below, sequenced in a study. TCRdb reprocessed the RT-PCR reads with MiXCR, giving one entry per CDR3 protein. The sample records about 680,000 distinct CDR3 sequences, 13% to 15% being singletons. Material: memory CD4+ T cells from blood. The receptors here all came from a female donor in good health, serving as a healthy control.

The chain is built from TRBV7-3 and TRBJ2-3, with 15 bases matching TRBD2. V shed 5 bases, J shed 6 bases, and the junction held 6 bases outside the gene matches. The V gene's germline CDR1 is SGHTA and CDR2 FQGTGA. The CDR3 spans 16 residues. The CDR3 loop is CASSIGLAGGLDTQYF. The CDR3 nucleotides are TGTGCCAGCAGCATAGGACTAGCGGGAGGGCTTGATACGCAGTATTTT.

The chain combines TRBV20-1 with TRBJ1-5, with TRBD1 matching over 8 bases. The CDR3 has 14 residues. J lost 4 bases, V lost 5 bases, and 7 bases had no gene match. The germline V gene has CDR1 DFQATT and CDR2 SNEGSKA (reference sequence). The CDR3 is CSAQRDRPNQPQHF. CDR3 DNA sequence: TGCAGTGCTCAACGGGACAGGCCAAATCAGCCCCAGCATTTT.

This chain joins TRBV28 and TRBJ2-7; either TRBD1 or TRBD2 may fit D (5 bases each). The V end was cut by 6 bases, the J end by 3 bases, with 15 bases between. This CDR3 spans 14 amino acids. Per the germline V gene, CDR1 is MDHEN and CDR2 is SYDVKM. The chain's CDR3 is CASRGTAGGYEQYF. Here the CDR3 DNA reads TGTGCCAGCAGGGGGACGGCCGGTGGCTACGAGCAGTACTTC.

The V gene is TRBV29-1, the J gene TRBJ2-2, with D possibly TRBD1 on 5 matching bases. V was clipped by 3 bases and J by 1 base, with 9 bases between them. This CDR3 is built from 14 residues. Germline assignment: CDR1 SQVTM and CDR2 ANQGSEA. DNA for the CDR3: TGCAGCGTTGAGCAAACAGGGAACACCGGGGAGCTGTTTTTT. Its protein is CSVEQTGNTGELFF.

V and J are TRBV12-3 or TRBV12-4 and TRBJ2-1, with D possibly matching TRBD1 (6 bases). Trimming cost V 6 bases and J 7 bases, with 19 bases left between them. This CDR3 contains 15 residues. In nucleotides, the CDR3 is TGTGCCAGCAGAAGGGACACCAGCCCGGGGAATGAGCAGTTCTTC. It codes for CASRRDTSPGNEQFF.

This clonotype was detected a few times. This rearrangement joins TRBV7-2 to TRBJ1-1; 7 bases are shared with TRBD1. The CDR3 is 13 residues long. The V segment lost 4 bases and the J segment 6 bases; nucleotides outside the gene matches: 5. Germline V lookup: CDR1 SGHTA, CDR2 FQGNSA. As DNA, the CDR3 is TGTGCCAGCAGCTCGGCACAGGGGTCTGAAGCTTTCTTT. This codes for CASSSAQGSEAFF.

This clonotype was detected ten times or more. The junction departs from germline at one end; a sequencing error may be responsible. The chain employs TRBV7-2 and TRBJ1-1; 9 bases line up with TRBD1. There are 14 residues in the CDR3. The germline V gene has CDR1 SGHTA and CDR2 FQGNSA. The CDR3 sequence is CASSLGQGNTEAFF. In nucleotides, the CDR3 is TGCGCCAGCAGCTTGGGACAGGGGAACACTGAAGCTTTCTTT.

This clonotype was detected many times. The genes are TRBV10-3 and TRBJ1-1; D is uncertain. Germline loops: CDR1 ENHRY, CDR2 SYGVKD. The length of the CDR3 is 14 residues. V lost 10 bases to trimming and J lost 2 bases, with 17 bases between them. CDR3 nucleotides: TGTGCCACCGTTCTTGGGGAGAGAAACACTGAAGCTTTCTTT. It encodes CATVLGERNTEAFF.

A few counts support this clonotype. The V gene is TRBV20-1, the J gene TRBJ2-3, with no clear D. The CDR3 covers 10 residues. The germline V gene has CDR1 DFQATT and CDR2 SNEGSKA (reference sequence). V lost 6 bases and J lost 7, with 8 bases in between. The CDR3 coding sequence is TGCAGTGCCCAGTTCAATACGCAGTATTTT. It codes for CSAQFNTQYF.

This clonotype showed up many times. The rearrangement links TRBV12-3 or TRBV12-4 to TRBJ1-5; D unclear. This CDR3 is built from 12 residues. With 6 bases removed from V and 1 base from J, the gap between germline ends came to 4 bases. CDR3 bases: TGTGCCAGCAGGGACAGCAATCAGCCCCAGCATTTT. Residues: CASRDSNQPQHF.

The table lists this clonotype with a few counts. The rearrangement joins TRBV4-1 to TRBJ2-1, with 10 bases that match TRBD2. The germline V gene has CDR1 MGHRA and CDR2 YSYEKL. The CDR3 is 16 amino acids. The V and J ends lost 1 base and 7 bases, in that order; junction bases with no gene match: 7. The CDR3 reads CASSQVRTSGKNEQFF. In DNA, the CDR3 is TGCGCCAGCAGCCAAGTTAGAACTAGCGGGAAAAATGAGCAGTTCTTC.

The V gene is TRBV12-3 or TRBV12-4, the J gene TRBJ2-5, with 7 nucleotides matching TRBD2. The CDR3 consists of 16 residues. V was pared by 6 bases and J by 1 base, with 11 bases of the junction left unmatched. The CDR3 DNA follows: TGTGCCAGCAGCACTACGTGGGACTACCTCCAAGAGACCCAGTACTTC. Amino acid sequence: CASSTTWDYLQETQYF.

This clonotype was recorded at least ten times. This rearrangement joins TRBV30 to TRBJ1-1, with D possibly being TRBD1 (6 bases). From germline, CDR1 is GTSNPN and CDR2 SVGIG (reference sequence). The CDR3 runs 12 residues. The V end lost 8 bases, the J end lost 4 bases, and 14 bases lay between the germline ends. The CDR3, as DNA: TGTGCCCAACAAGGGGGGGTCACTGAAGCTTTCTTT. Translated: CAQQGGVTEAFF.

The V call is TRBV2, the J call TRBJ2-2; TRBD1 is a possible D gene (5 bases). V lost 4 bases to trimming and J lost 1 base, with 13 bases between them. The CDR3 spans 16 residues. Germline CDR1 SNHLY, CDR2 FYNNEI. DNA for the CDR3: TGTGCCAGCAGTGGGACCAGGGCCTTGAACACCGGGGAGCTGTTTTTT. Protein sequence: CASSGTRALNTGELFF.

This clonotype was seen ten or more times. The V call is TRBV20-1, the J call TRBJ1-2, with D unresolved. This CDR3 is built from 14 residues. Trimming stripped 0 bases from V and 6 bases from J, with 14 bases between. Germline assignment: CDR1 DFQATT and CDR2 SNEGSKA (reference sequence). The CDR3 region has the DNA TGCAGTGCTAGAGAAATGTTGGGCGGGGATGGCTACACCTTC. Translation: CSAREMLGGDGYTF.

The rearrangement uses TRBV28 and TRBJ2-1, with a weak D call TRBD2 (6 bases). CDR1 MDHEN and CDR2 SYDVKM come from the germline V gene. This CDR3 region has 15 residues. Trimming cost V 6 bases and J 6 bases, with 18 bases left between them. Here the CDR3 DNA reads TGTGCCAGCAGCCCTCAGGGAGACGGGAGCAATGAGCAGTTCTTC. Translated: CASSPQGDGSNEQFF. Using reference TRBV28 and TRBJ2-1 for the parts outside the CDR3, the full variable domain is DVKVTQSSRYLVKRTGEKVFLECVQDMDHENMFWYRQDPGLGLRLIYFSYDVKMKEKGDIPEGYSVSREKKERFSLILESASTNQTSMYLCASSPQGDGSNEQFFGPGTRLTVL.

Only one count was recorded for this clonotype. This chain links TRBV7-9 with TRBJ2-1; possibly TRBD2 for D (7 bases). V was trimmed by 5 bases and J by 2 bases, leaving 16 bases between them. The CDR3 is 16 residues long. CDR1 is SEHNR and CDR2 is FQNEAQ in the germline V gene (reference sequence). CDR3 sequence (DNA): TGTGCCAGCAGCCCAGGTGGGGGGGGCCCCTACAATGAGCAGTTCTTC. Translating gives CASSPGGGGPYNEQFF.

Note on this clonotype: At one of its ends the junction is not consistent with the germline gene, which may arise from a read error. The V call is TRBV24-1, the J call TRBJ2-7; 7 bases are shared with TRBD2. Germline CDR1 is KGHDR and CDR2 is SFDVKD. The CDR3 is 14 residues long. CDR3 in DNA: TGTGCCAACAGTGCGGCTAGCGGAGACACAAGGCAGTACTTC. This encodes CANSAASGDTRQYF.

This chain links TRBV24-1 with TRBJ2-2; 8 nucleotides agree with TRBD1. Germline-derived CDR1 and CDR2 are KGHDR and SFDVKD. The V segment lost 4 bases and the J segment 5 bases; nucleotides outside the gene matches: 5. The CDR3 runs 15 residues. As DNA, the CDR3 is TGTGCCACCAGTGAGACAGGGGAATGGACCGGGGAGCTGTTTTTT. Translating gives CATSETGEWTGELFF.

This chain uses TRBV10-3 with TRBJ1-2; D is unresolved. Deletions cut 4 bases from V and 4 bases from J, with 16 bases between. This CDR3 has 15 residues. CDR1 ENHRY and CDR2 SYGVKD come from the germline V gene. The DNA for the CDR3 is TGTGCCATCAGTGCGGGTACGCTCGATTTCTATGGCTACACCTTC. Its protein product is CAISAGTLDFYGYTF.

Only a few counts were recorded for this clonotype. This chain uses TRBV10-3 with TRBJ2-7; D may be TRBD2 (6 bases). Deletions cut 6 bases from V and 0 bases from J, with 12 bases between. The V gene's germline CDR1 is ENHRY and CDR2 SYGVKD. The CDR3 has 14 residues. The DNA for the CDR3 is TGTGCCATCAGGTCTGGGGGGAACTCCTACGAGCAGTACTTC. This gives the protein CAIRSGGNSYEQYF.

A few counts support this clonotype. The junction departs from the called germline gene at one end, perhaps through a read error. The V gene is TRBV5-1, the J gene TRBJ2-7, with 9 nucleotides matching TRBD1. The CDR3 totals 14 residues. Germline-derived CDR1 and CDR2 are SGHRS and YFSETQ. CDR3 nucleotides: TGCGCCAGCGGCTTCGGGACAGGGACTGGCGAGCAGTACTTC. Its protein is CASGFGTGTGEQYF.

This clonotype was counted many times. The V gene is TRBV20-1, the J gene TRBJ2-7; possibly TRBD2 for D (5 bases). V lost 5 bases and J 3 bases, leaving 14 bases between the germline ends. Per the germline V gene, CDR1 is DFQATT and CDR2 is SNEGSKA (reference sequence). The CDR3 has 13 amino acids. This chain's CDR3 is CSAVPDSDYEQYF. The CDR3 nucleotides read TGCAGTGCTGTACCGGACTCTGACTACGAGCAGTACTTC.

This clonotype was counted at least ten times. The junction shows a germline mismatch at one end, possibly a read error. The chain is built from TRBV12-3 or TRBV12-4 and TRBJ2-7; D unresolved. This CDR3 has 12 amino acids. CDR3 amino acids: CASTLDPGEQYF. CDR3 DNA sequence: TGTGCCAGCACTTTAGACCCGGGCGAGCAGTACTTC.

This chain connects TRBV24-1 to TRBJ2-1, with D possibly being TRBD1 or TRBD2 (5 bases each). Trimming removed 4 bases from V and 4 bases from J, with 13 bases in between. The germline V gene encodes CDR1 KGHDR and CDR2 SFDVKD. This CDR3 comprises 15 residues. CDR3 in amino acids: CATSEPGTVYNEQFF. The CDR3 nucleotides are TGTGCCACCAGTGAACCCGGGACGGTATACAATGAGCAGTTCTTC.

CDR3 loop: CASSPRTTPLKQYF. CDR3 nucleotides: TGTGCCAGCAGTCCGAGGACTACCCCCCTCAAGCAGTACTTC. V usage is TRBV28 and J usage is TRBJ2-7; TRBD2 is a possible D gene (6 bases). Germline values: CDR1 MDHEN, CDR2 SYDVKM. Trimming left V 5 bases short and J 8 bases short, with 19 bases between. CDR3 size: 14 residues.

The chain couples TRBV9 to TRBJ2-3; TRBD1 aligns across 10 bases. Trimming cost V 4 bases and J 2 bases; bases outside gene matches: 7. From germline, CDR1 is SGDLS and CDR2 YYNGEE. This CDR3 is 16 amino acids long. CDR3 loop: CASSLSGTGVTDTQYF. CDR3 nucleotides: TGTGCCAGCAGCCTCTCCGGGACAGGGGTCACAGATACGCAGTATTTT.